This TCR beta chain was captured in a study of blood T cell repertoires in COVID-19 (dated by TCRdb to the early 2020s). With respect to the entire study: Samples covering the acute and convalescent phases of COVID-19 were provided by collaborators in the United States, Italy and Spain. The material from the prospective study consisted of cDNA or gDNA derived from T cells, B-cell-depleted T cells, or PBMCs. Deeply sampled blood TCRbeta repertoires from subjects exposed to, actively infected with, or recovered from COVID-19 were included in the dataset. The repertoires were released in a freely available public database meant as a resource for research on the immune response to SARS-CoV-2. Samples were obtained from the ongoing ImmuneRACE study (first 160 participants) and from about 1,300 subjects provided by 6 global collaborators. Nearly every sample came with metadata listing a de-identified subject ID, COVID-19 status, age in years and sex. Where available, HLA class I and class II types were obtained from metadata supplied by the sample provider rather than from assay-based typing. General findings and caveats noted by the study authors: The quantity of clinical and demographic metadata differed by source and by participant and was supplied without curation.

In the prospective study, participants were about 18 to 89 years old, resided in fewer than 25 geographic areas of the United States, and were enrolled through a virtual design. To assign participants to cohorts, the prospective study relied on clinical history that participants themselves reported in a screening survey and a study questionnaire. ImmuneRACE Cohort 3 recovered participants were defined by two consecutive negative NP/OP PCR tests, healthcare professional clearance, or symptom resolution. In the prospective study, whole blood, serum and a nasopharyngeal or oropharyngeal swab were collected from each participant by mobile phlebotomists. Additional blood draws and questionnaires over an approximately two-month period could optionally be provided by prospective study participants. Prospective study blood samples were shipped either frozen or at room temperature before DNA extraction.

CDR1 and CDR2 are read off the germline V gene as KGHDR and SFDVKD. The CDR3 holds 16 amino acids from the cysteine to the phenylalanine. CDR3 DNA is the only sequence kept; it has 48 bases, read in frame from the first base. V loses 4 bases of germline sequence and J loses 3 bases, and the interval between the two ends is 18 bases. TCRbeta CDR3 regions were amplified from genomic DNA using the immunoSEQ Assay, a bias-controlled multiplex PCR. The study's own analysis went as follows. Nucleated cell counts per sample were estimated from amplification of reference gene primers within the assay. To quantify the absolute abundance of each unique TCRbeta CDR3 rearrangement, sequence reads were collapsed and filtered. For each sample, productive Simpson clonality was calculated as the square root of Simpson's diversity index across productive rearrangements. TCRdb took over this immuneACCESS table, retaining in-frame rearrangements with V and J assigned. Such tables are incomplete; in checked studies, under half of the missing clones stem from an unresolved V gene, and the remainder is unexplained. Clone size and the V and J calls come from that table; the DNA yielded D and trimming. Across this sample there are over 250,000 clones, with 80% to 90% seen only once. The ten largest clones take up approximately 5% of the sample.

Turning to this clone: Its antigen target is currently unknown. No clone much larger than this one lies a single base away; base qualities are absent.

This receptor was obtained from a woman aged 25 to 39 who had recovered from COVID-19. The sequencing sample was made of PBMCs or T cells enriched from blood (not recorded which). The sequence joins TRBV24-1 to TRBJ2-7; TRBD1 is perhaps the D gene, given 6 matching bases. The CDR3 protein: CATSDGQGSPFYEQYF. The DNA reads as follows: TGTGCCACCAGTGACGGTCAGGGGAGTCCCTTCTACGAGCAGTACTTC.